The T cell receptor beta chain described here comes from a study of blood T cell repertoires in COVID-19. Study information: Both acute and convalescent COVID-19 samples were obtained from the United States, Italy and Spain.

This CDR3 comprises 13 residues. Germline loops: CDR1 SGHDN, CDR2 FVKESK. Trimming removed 0 bases from V and 2 bases from J, with 4 bases in between. The authors' processing: Using reference gene primer amplification, nucleated cell counts were estimated. Sequencing used immunoSEQ multiplex PCR; TCRdb keeps in-frame clones, though not all of them. V, J and clone size are taken as reported in that table, and D and trimming were inferred from the DNA itself. The repertoire includes about 130,000 clones, around nine tenths of them detected once, and more than 15% sits in the top ten. Material: peripheral blood. The clonotype comes from a man between 45 and 60 years old with active or convalescent COVID-19. The chain uses TRBV14 and TRBJ1-2; no definite D call. CDR3 in amino acids: CASSQDVNYGYTF. The CDR3 nucleotides read TGTGCCAGCAGCCAAGACGTAAACTATGGCTACACCTTC.